Here is one T cell receptor beta chain with its context. The clone's antigen remains unknown. Base-call qualities are not available, and no considerably larger clone is one nucleotide away. CDR1 is given as SNHLY and CDR2 as FYNNEI, both from the germline V gene. V is cut by 1 base and J by 4 bases, and the space between the germline ends is 5 bases. From the cysteine up to the phenylalanine, the CDR3 has a length of 14 residues. Solely the CDR3 DNA is kept, with 42 bases framed from the first base. This entry is derived from a study of blood T cell repertoires in COVID-19 (dated by TCRdb to 2018 to 2021). Regarding the study in general: The collaborator samples originated in the United States, Italy and Spain and spanned the acute and convalescent phases of COVID-19. The dataset comprised deeply sampled blood TCRbeta repertoires from subjects exposed to, actively infected with, or recovered from COVID-19. The repertoires were made available in a free public database intended to serve as a resource for research on the immune response to SARS-CoV-2. Where HLA class I and class II types were available, the types were taken from metadata supplied by the sample provider, not from assay-based typing. A de-identified subject ID, COVID-19 status, age in years and sex were almost always included in the sample metadata. Samples came from the ongoing ImmuneRACE study (first 160 participants) plus 1,254 subjects from 6 global collaborators. The material from the prospective study consisted of cDNA or gDNA derived from T cells, B-cell-depleted T cells, or PBMCs.

The collaborating institutions used their own protocols to collect whole blood in K2EDTA tubes. For TCRbeta analysis, collaborators shipped samples as frozen whole blood, isolated PBMCs, or DNA extracted from either of those sample types. What the research found in general, with its limitations: The quantity of clinical and demographic metadata differed by source and by participant and was supplied without curation.

TCRbeta CDR3 regions were amplified from genomic DNA using the immunoSEQ Assay, a bias-controlled multiplex PCR. As for how the authors treated the data: The number of nucleated cells in each sample was estimated by amplification of reference gene primers within the assay. Sequence reads were collapsed and filtered to measure the absolute abundance of every unique TCRbeta CDR3 rearrangement. For each sample, productive Simpson clonality was calculated by taking the square root of Simpson's diversity index across productive rearrangements. In its TCRdb copy, this immuneACCESS table keeps in-frame sequences only and misses some clones. Where compared with another copy, unresolved V genes explain less than half of these, and the others have no known cause. The DNA was the basis for D and trimming; V, J and clone size are from that table. Counted in this sample were roughly 200,000 clones; around nine tenths of them appeared once. The top ten constitute 1.5% to 2% of the sample.

This receptor was taken from a man aged 18 to 29 with active or convalescent COVID-19. The sequencing input was peripheral blood. This sequence uses TRBV2 and TRBJ1-6, with an unclear D gene assignment. The CDR3 is CASSEGGYNSPLHF. The DNA sequence reads TGTGCCAGCAGTGAAGGAGGGTATAATTCACCCCTCCACTTT.